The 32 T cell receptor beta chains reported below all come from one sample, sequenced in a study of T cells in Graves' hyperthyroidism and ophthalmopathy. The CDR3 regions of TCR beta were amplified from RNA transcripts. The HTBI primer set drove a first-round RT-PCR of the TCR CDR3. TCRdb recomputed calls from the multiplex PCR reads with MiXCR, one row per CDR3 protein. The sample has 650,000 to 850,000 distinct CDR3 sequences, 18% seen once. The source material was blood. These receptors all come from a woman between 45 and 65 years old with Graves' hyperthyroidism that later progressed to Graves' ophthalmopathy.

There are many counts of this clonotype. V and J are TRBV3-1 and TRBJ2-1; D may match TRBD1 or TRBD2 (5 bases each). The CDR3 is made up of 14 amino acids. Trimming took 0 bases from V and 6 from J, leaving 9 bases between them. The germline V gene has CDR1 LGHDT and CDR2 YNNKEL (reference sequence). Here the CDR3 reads CASSQEEGTNEQFF. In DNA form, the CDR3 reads TGTGCCAGCAGCCAAGAAGAGGGGACCAATGAGCAGTTCTTC.

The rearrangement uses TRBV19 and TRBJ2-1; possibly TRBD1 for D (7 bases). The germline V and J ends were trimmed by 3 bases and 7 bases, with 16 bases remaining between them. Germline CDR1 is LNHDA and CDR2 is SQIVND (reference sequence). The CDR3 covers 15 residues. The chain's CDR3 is CASSIVTGRDNEQFF. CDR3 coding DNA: TGTGCCAGTAGTATTGTGACAGGGCGGGATAATGAGCAGTTCTTC.

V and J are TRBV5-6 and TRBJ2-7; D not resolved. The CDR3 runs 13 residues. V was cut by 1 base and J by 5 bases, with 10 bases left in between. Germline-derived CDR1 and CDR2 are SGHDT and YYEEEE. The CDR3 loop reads CASSLYLGNEQYF. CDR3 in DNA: TGTGCCAGCAGCTTGTACCTAGGGAACGAGCAGTACTTC. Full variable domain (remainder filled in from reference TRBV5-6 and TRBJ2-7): DAGVTQSPTHLIKTRGQQVTLRCSPKSGHDTVSWYQQALGQGPQFIFQYYEEEERQRGNFPDRFSGHQFPNYSSELNVNALLLGDSALYLCASSLYLGNEQYFGPGTRLTVT.

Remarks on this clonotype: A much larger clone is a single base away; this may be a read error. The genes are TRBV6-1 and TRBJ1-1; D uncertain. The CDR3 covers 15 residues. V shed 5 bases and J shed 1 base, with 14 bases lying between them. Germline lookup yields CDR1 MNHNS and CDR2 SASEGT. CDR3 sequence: CASSLPLLWNTEAFF. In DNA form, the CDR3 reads TGTGCCAGCAGTTTGCCCCTGCTATGGAACACTGAAGCTTTCTTT.

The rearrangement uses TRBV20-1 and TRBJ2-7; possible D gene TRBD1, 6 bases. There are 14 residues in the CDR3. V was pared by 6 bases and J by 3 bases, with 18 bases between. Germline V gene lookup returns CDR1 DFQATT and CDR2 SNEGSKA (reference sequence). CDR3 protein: CSAGNADRNYEQYF. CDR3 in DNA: TGCAGTGCCGGAAACGCGGACAGAAACTACGAGCAGTACTTC.

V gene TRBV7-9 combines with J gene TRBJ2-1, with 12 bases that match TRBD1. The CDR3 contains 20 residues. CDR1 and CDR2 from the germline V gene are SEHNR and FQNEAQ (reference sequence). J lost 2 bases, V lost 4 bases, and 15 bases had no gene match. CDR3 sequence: CASSSWRGTGGSGPYNEQFF. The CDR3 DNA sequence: TGTGCCAGCAGCTCTTGGCGCGGGACAGGGGGCTCGGGCCCCTACAATGAGCAGTTCTTC.

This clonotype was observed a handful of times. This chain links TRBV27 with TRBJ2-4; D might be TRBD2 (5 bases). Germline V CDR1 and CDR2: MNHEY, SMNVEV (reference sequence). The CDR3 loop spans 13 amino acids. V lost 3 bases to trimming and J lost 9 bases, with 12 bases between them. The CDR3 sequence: CASSFRGYGIQYF. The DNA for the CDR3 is TGTGCCAGCAGTTTCCGGGGTTACGGCATTCAGTACTTC.

This CDR3 is CASSQRSLDTQYF. In DNA form, the CDR3 reads TGTGCCAGCAGCCAACGGAGTCTAGATACGCAGTATTTT. V and J are TRBV6-1 and TRBJ2-3, with D unclear. V lost 6 bases and J 5 bases, leaving 12 bases between the germline ends. This CDR3 contains 13 residues. CDR1 is MNHNS and CDR2 is SASEGT in the germline V gene.

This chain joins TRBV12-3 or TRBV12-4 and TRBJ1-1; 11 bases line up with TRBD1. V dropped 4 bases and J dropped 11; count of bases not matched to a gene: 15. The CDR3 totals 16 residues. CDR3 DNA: TGTGCCAGCAGTTCATCCACCGGGACAGGGGGGGTGAGGGCTTTCTTT. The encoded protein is CASSSSTGTGGVRAFF.

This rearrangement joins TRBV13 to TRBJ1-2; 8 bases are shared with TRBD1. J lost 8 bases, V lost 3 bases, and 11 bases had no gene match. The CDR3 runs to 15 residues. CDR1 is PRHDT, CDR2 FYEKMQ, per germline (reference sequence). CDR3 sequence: CASSFQGAQLWGYTF. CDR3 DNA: TGTGCCAGCAGCTTTCAGGGGGCGCAATTATGGGGCTACACCTTC.

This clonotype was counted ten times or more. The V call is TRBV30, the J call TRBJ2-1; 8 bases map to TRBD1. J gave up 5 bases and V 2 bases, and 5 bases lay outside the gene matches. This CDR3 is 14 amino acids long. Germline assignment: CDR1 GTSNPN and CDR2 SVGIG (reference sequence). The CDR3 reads CAWSRTGWNNEQFF. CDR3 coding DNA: TGTGCCTGGAGTCGGACAGGGTGGAACAATGAGCAGTTCTTC.

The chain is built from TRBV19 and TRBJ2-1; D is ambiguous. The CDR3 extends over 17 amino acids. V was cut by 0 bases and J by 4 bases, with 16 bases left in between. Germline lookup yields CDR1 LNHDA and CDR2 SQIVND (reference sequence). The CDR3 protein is CASSIDRSHGFYNEQFF. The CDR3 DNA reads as TGTGCCAGTAGTATAGATCGAAGTCACGGGTTTTACAATGAGCAGTTCTTC.

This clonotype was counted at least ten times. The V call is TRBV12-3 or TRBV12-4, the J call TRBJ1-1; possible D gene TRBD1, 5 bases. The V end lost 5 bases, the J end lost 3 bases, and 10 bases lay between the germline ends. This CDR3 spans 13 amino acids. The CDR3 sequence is CASSNTGDTEAFF. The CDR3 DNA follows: TGTGCCAGCAGTAATACAGGCGACACTGAAGCTTTCTTT.

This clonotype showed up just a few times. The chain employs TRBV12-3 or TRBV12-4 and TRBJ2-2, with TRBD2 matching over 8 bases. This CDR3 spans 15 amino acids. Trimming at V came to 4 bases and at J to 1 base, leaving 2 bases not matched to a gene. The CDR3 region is CASSSSGWNTGELFF. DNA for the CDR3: TGTGCCAGCAGTTCTAGCGGGTGGAACACCGGGGAGCTGTTTTTT.

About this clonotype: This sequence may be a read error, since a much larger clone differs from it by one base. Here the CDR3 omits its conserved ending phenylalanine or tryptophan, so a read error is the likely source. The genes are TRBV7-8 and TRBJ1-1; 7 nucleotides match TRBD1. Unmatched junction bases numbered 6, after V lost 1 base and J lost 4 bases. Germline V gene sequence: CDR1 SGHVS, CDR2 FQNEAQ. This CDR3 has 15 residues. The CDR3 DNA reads TGTGCCAGCAGCTTAGGAATAGGGGGCATCACTGAAGCTTTCCTT. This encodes CASSLGIGGITEAFL.

The CDR3 coding sequence is TGTGCCAGCAGCTCCGGGCTAGCGGGGATCTTGGTCAAAAACATTCAGTACTTC. It yields the protein CASSSGLAGILVKNIQYF. V gene TRBV3-1 combines with J gene TRBJ2-4, with TRBD2 matching over 9 bases. Germline V CDR1 and CDR2: LGHDT, YNNKEL (reference sequence). The CDR3 totals 18 residues. The V segment lost 5 bases and the J segment 3 bases; nucleotides outside the gene matches: 14.

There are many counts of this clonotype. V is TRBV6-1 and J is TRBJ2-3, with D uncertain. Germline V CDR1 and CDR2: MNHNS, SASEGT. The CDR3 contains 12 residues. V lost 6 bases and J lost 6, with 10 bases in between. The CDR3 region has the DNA TGTGCCAGCAGGGGAACTGCGGATACGCAGTATTTT. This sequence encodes CASRGTADTQYF.

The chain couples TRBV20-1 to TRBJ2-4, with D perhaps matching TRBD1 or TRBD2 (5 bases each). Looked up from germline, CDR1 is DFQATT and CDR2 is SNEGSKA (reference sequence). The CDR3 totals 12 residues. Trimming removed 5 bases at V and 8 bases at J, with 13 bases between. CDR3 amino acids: CSAGYGGDIQYF. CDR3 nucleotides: TGCAGTGCTGGCTATGGGGGAGACATTCAGTACTTC.

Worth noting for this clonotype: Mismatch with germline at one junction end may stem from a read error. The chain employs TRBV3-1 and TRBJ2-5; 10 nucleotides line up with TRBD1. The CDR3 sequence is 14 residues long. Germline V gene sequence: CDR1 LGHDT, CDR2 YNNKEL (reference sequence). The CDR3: CASTPTGGLEAQHF. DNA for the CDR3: TGTGCCAGCACCCCGACAGGGGGCTTGGAGGCCCAGCACTTC.

The CDR3 protein is CAISEGSSPWGYNSPLHF. The CDR3 region has the DNA TGTGCCATCAGTGAAGGTTCGAGTCCATGGGGCTATAATTCACCCCTCCACTTT. The genes are TRBV10-3 and TRBJ1-6; no firm D call. The CDR3 loop spans 18 amino acids. V was shortened by 3 bases and J by 3 bases, with 18 bases between the two germline ends. CDR1 is ENHRY, CDR2 SYGVKD, per germline.

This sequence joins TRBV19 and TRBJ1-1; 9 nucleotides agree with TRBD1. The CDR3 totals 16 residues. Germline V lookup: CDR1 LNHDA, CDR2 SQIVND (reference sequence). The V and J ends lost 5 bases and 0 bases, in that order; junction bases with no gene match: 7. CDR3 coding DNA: TGTGCCAGTAGTTCTCACAGGGGGCAGATGAACACTGAAGCTTTCTTT. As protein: CASSSHRGQMNTEAFF.

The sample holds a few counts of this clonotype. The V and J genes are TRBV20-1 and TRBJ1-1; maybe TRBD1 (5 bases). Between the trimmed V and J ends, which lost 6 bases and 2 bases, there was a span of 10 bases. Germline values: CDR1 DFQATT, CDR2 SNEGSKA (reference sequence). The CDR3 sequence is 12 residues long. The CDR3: CSAHRPNTEAFF. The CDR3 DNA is TGCAGTGCACACAGGCCTAACACTGAAGCTTTCTTT.

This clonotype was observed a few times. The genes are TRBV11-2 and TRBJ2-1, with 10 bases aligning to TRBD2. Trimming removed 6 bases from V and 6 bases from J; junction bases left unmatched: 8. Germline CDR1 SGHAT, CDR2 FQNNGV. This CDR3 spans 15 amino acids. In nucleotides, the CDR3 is TGTGCCAGCAGTCCAAGCGGGGGGGCACTCAATGAGCAGTTCTTC. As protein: CASSPSGGALNEQFF.

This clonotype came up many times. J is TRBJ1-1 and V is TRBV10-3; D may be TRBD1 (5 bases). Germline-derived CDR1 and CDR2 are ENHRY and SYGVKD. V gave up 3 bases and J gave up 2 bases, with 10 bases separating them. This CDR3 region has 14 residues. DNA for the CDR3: TGTGCCATCAGTGATCGCAGGGAAAACACTGAAGCTTTCTTT. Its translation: CAISDRRENTEAFF.

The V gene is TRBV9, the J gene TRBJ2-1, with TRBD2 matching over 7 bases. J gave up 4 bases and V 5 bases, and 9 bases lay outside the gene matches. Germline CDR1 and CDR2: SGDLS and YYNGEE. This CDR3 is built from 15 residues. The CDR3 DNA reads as TGTGCCAGCAGTGCCGGGACTAAGATGTACAATGAGCAGTTCTTC. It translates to CASSAGTKMYNEQFF. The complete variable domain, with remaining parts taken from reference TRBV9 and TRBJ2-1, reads DSGVTQTPKHLITATGQRVTLRCSPRSGDLSVYWYQQSLDQGLQFLIQYYNGEERAKGNILERFSAQQFPDLHSELNLSSLELGDSALYFCASSAGTKMYNEQFFGPGTRLTVL.

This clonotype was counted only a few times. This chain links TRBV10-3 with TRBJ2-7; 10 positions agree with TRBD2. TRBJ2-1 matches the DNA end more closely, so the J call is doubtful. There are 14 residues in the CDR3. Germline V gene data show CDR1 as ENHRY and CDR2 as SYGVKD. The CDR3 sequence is CAISEGLAGDEQFF. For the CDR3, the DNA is TGTGCCATCAGTGAAGGGCTAGCGGGGGACGAGCAGTTCTTC.

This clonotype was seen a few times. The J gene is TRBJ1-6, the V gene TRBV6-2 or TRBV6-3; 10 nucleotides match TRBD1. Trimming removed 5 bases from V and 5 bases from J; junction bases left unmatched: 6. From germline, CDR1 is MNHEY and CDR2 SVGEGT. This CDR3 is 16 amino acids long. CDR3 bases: TGTGCCAGCAGTCATTATGGACAGGGGGATAATTCACCCCTCCACTTT. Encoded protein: CASSHYGQGDNSPLHF.

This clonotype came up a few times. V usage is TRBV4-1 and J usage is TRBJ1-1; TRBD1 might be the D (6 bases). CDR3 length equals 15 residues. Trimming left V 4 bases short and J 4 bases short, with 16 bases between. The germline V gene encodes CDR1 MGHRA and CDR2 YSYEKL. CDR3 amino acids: CASSPNPQGFTEAFF. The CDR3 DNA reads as TGCGCCAGCAGCCCCAATCCCCAGGGGTTCACTGAAGCTTTCTTT.

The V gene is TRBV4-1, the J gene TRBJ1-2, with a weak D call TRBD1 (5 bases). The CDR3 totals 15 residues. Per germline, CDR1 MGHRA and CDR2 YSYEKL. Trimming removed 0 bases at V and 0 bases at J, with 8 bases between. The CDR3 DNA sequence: TGCGCCAGCAGCCAAGAATGGGGGACTAACTATGGCTACACCTTC. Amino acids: CASSQEWGTNYGYTF.

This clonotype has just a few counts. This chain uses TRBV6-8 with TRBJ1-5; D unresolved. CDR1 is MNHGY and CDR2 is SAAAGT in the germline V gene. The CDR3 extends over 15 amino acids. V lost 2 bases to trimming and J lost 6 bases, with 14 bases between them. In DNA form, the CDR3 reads TGTGCCAGCAGTTACCGGAGGGCGCGGGTTCAGCCCCAGCATTTT. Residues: CASSYRRARVQPQHF.

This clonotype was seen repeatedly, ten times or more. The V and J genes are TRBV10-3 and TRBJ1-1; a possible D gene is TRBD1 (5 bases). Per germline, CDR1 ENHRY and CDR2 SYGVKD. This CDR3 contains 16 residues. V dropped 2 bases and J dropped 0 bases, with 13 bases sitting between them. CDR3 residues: CAISELEGLVNTEAFF. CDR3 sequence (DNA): TGTGCCATCAGTGAGCTTGAGGGACTGGTGAACACTGAAGCTTTCTTT.

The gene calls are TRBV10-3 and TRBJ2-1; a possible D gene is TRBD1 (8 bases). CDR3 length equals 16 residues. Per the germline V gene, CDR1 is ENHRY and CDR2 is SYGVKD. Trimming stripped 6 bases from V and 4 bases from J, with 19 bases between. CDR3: CAIRQGGGTKYNEQFF. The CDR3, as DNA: TGTGCCATCAGACAGGGGGGGGGAACCAAATACAATGAGCAGTTCTTC.